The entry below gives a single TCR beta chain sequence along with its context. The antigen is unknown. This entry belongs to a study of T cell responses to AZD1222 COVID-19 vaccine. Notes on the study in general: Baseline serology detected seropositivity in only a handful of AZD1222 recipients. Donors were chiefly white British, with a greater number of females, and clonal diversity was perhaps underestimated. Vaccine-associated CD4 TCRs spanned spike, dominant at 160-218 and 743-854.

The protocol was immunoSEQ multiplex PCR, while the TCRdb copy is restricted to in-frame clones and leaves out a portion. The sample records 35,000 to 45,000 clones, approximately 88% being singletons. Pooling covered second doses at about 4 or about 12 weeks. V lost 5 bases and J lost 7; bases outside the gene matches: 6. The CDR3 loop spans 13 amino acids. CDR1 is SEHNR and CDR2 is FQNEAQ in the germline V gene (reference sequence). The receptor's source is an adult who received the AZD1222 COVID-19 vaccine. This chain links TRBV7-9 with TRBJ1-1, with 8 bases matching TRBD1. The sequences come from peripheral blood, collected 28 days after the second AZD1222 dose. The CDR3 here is CASSLQGAGEAFF. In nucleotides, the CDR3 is TGTGCCAGCAGCCTTCAGGGGGCGGGTGAAGCTTTCTTT.